These 26 T cell receptor beta chains were all obtained from the same sample, sequenced in a study of T cell changes during pregnancy in multiple sclerosis. The protocol was immunoSEQ multiplex PCR, while the TCRdb copy is restricted to in-frame clones and leaves out a portion. The table lists some 85,000 clones, 94% of them singletons. The source material was peripheral blood, sampled in the third trimester of pregnancy. Receptors originate from a female donor with multiple sclerosis, enrolled in a pregnancy study.

The sample holds one count of this clone. V and J are TRBV7-9 and TRBJ1-1; D remains unclear. V was shortened by 1 base and J by 6 bases, with 12 bases between the two germline ends. The CDR3 sequence is 14 residues long. The germline V gene encodes CDR1 SEHNR and CDR2 FQNEAQ (reference sequence). CDR3 amino acids: CASSLDGVFAEAFF. The DNA for the CDR3 is TGTGCCAGCAGCTTAGACGGGGTTTTCGCTGAAGCTTTCTTT.

The chain is built from TRBV7-2 and TRBJ1-5; D is unresolved. V was cut by 5 bases and J by 7 bases, with 12 bases left in between. Looked up from germline, CDR1 is SGHTA and CDR2 is FQGNSA. The CDR3 runs 13 residues. The DNA of the CDR3 is TGTGCCAGCAGCCCAGGCCCAGTCCAGCCCCAGCATTTT. Residues: CASSPGPVQPQHF. Looking up the rest from reference TRBV7-2 and TRBJ1-5 gives the full variable domain: GAGVSQSPSNKVTEKGKDVELRCDPISGHTALYWYRQSLGQGLEFLIYFQGNSAPDKSGLPSDRFSAERTGGSVSTLTIQRTQQEDSAVYLCASSPGPVQPQHFGDGTRLSIL.

V is TRBV27 and J is TRBJ2-1; 9 nucleotides match TRBD2. Germline values: CDR1 MNHEY, CDR2 SMNVEV (reference sequence). Trimming cost V 6 bases and J 10 bases; bases outside gene matches: 4. The CDR3 spans 12 residues. The CDR3 sequence: CASRGGRVEQFF. The CDR3 nucleotides read TGTGCCAGCAGAGGCGGGAGGGTGGAGCAGTTCTTC.

This clone was observed once. The genes are TRBV6-1 and TRBJ2-7; TRBD1 matches at 7 bases. V gave up 6 bases and J gave up 1 base; unmatched junction bases: 6. This CDR3 region has 14 residues. The germline V gene has CDR1 MNHNS and CDR2 SASEGT. CDR3 nucleotides: TGTGCCAGCAGCCTCGGGACAGATTCCTACGAGCAGTACTTC. Its protein product is CASSLGTDSYEQYF.

The chain joins TRBV10-2 to TRBJ1-4; a weak D match, TRBD1 (5 bases). This CDR3 contains 15 residues. Germline values: CDR1 WSHSY, CDR2 SAAADI. Trimming left V 8 bases short and J 0 bases short, with 13 bases between. The CDR3 is CASGDQGATNEKLFF. The CDR3 DNA reads as TGCGCCAGCGGAGACCAGGGTGCAACTAATGAAAAACTGTTTTTT.

The sample holds one count of this clone. Different DNA sequences within this sample yield the same CDR3. This chain links TRBV7-2 with TRBJ2-7, with 11 bases that match TRBD2. The germline V gene has CDR1 SGHTA and CDR2 FQGNSA. Trimming took 3 bases from V and 2 from J; bases not matched to a gene: 3. CDR3 length: 15 residues. CDR3 bases: TGTGCCAGCAGCTTGGGGACTAGCGGCACCTACGAGCAGTACTTC. Translating gives CASSLGTSGTYEQYF.

J is TRBJ2-3 and V is TRBV6-5; possible D gene TRBD1, 6 bases. V was pared by 4 bases and J by 4 bases, with 15 bases between. This CDR3 contains 15 residues. Germline V lookup: CDR1 MNHEY, CDR2 SVGAGI. For the CDR3, the DNA is TGTGCCAGCAGTTCACAGGGTTTCGTGGCAGATACGCAGTATTTT. Amino acid sequence: CASSSQGFVADTQYF.

V is TRBV5-6 and J is TRBJ2-7; D unclear. The CDR3 loop spans 13 amino acids. Germline CDR1 reads SGHDT; CDR2 reads YYEEEE. The V and J ends lost 4 bases and 1 base respectively, with 9 bases between them. This CDR3 is CASSGLDSYEQYF. The CDR3 DNA reads TGTGCCAGCAGCGGCCTAGATTCCTACGAGCAGTACTTC.

The chain employs TRBV7-9 and TRBJ2-1; D gene uncertain. CDR3 length equals 13 residues. V lost 2 bases and J 6 bases, leaving 8 bases between the germline ends. Germline loops: CDR1 SEHNR, CDR2 FQNEAQ (reference sequence). The CDR3 region is CASSLPPGNEQFF. CDR3 sequence (DNA): TGTGCCAGCAGCTTACCCCCGGGCAATGAGCAGTTCTTC. Variable domain in full (rest from reference TRBV7-9 and TRBJ2-1): DTGVSQNPRHKITKRGQNVTFRCDPISEHNRLYWYRQTLGQGPEFLTYFQNEAQLEKSRLLSDRFSAERPKGSFSTLEIQRTEQGDSAMYLCASSLPPGNEQFFGPGTRLTVL.

This chain uses TRBV7-8 with TRBJ2-5, with a possible D match to TRBD1 (6 bases). The CDR3 extends over 14 amino acids. Trimming took off 5 bases at V and 3 bases at J, with 13 bases between the two ends. The germline V gene has CDR1 SGHVS and CDR2 FQNEAQ. The CDR3 bases are TGTGCCAGCAGCCGAACCGCAGGGGAAGAGACCCAGTACTTC. The encoded protein is CASSRTAGEETQYF. The full variable domain, rest sourced from reference TRBV7-8 and TRBJ2-5, is GAGVSQSPRYKVAKRGQDVALRCDPISGHVSLFWYQQALGQGPEFLTYFQNEAQLDKSGLPSDRFFAERPEGSVSTLKIQRTQQEDSAVYLCASSRTAGEETQYFGPGTRLLVL.

The chain is built from TRBV19 and TRBJ1-4, with 9 bases aligning to TRBD1. Germline CDR1 and CDR2: LNHDA and SQIVND (reference sequence). This CDR3 is 17 amino acids long. J lost 6 bases, V lost 6 bases, and 14 bases had no gene match. CDR3 protein: CASRAGTGPSLDEKLFF. CDR3 DNA sequence: TGTGCCAGTAGAGCCGGGACAGGGCCCTCTCTGGATGAAAAACTGTTTTTT.

The chain has TRBV28 and TRBJ2-5, with TRBD1 identical over 8 bases. The CDR3 contains 15 residues. V shed 6 bases, J shed 5 bases, and the junction held 11 bases outside the gene matches. Germline V lookup: CDR1 MDHEN, CDR2 SYDVKM. This CDR3 reads CASSPMTGAYETQYF. The DNA of the CDR3 is TGTGCCAGCAGCCCCATGACAGGGGCATACGAGACCCAGTACTTC.

The chain links TRBV28 to TRBJ1-4; 7 bases are a match to TRBD1. Trimming removed 6 bases from V and 4 bases from J; junction bases left unmatched: 5. The CDR3 totals 14 residues. Germline CDR1 is MDHEN and CDR2 is SYDVKM. The chain's CDR3 is CASRLDRVNEKLFF. CDR3 DNA sequence: TGTGCCAGCAGACTAGACAGGGTTAATGAAAAACTGTTTTTT.

This clone was picked up one time. The chain couples TRBV5-6 to TRBJ2-2; D gene uncertain. The CDR3 length is 16 residues. Germline V gives CDR1 SGHDT, CDR2 YYEEEE. V was cut by 2 bases and J by 1 base, with 12 bases left in between. The CDR3 coding sequence is TGTGCCAGCAGCTTTGTCGGCGGCCTGAACACCGGGGAGCTGTTTTTT. This encodes CASSFVGGLNTGELFF.

The V gene is TRBV6-1, the J gene TRBJ2-2; TRBD2 matches at 9 bases. This CDR3 comprises 15 residues. Germline CDR1 reads MNHNS; CDR2 reads SASEGT. V dropped 10 bases and J dropped 2; count of bases not matched to a gene: 8. CDR3 DNA sequence: TGTGCCACCACCCGGACTAGCGTTAACACCGGGGAGCTGTTTTTT. Its protein is CATTRTSVNTGELFF.

CDR3 residues: CATTARGSNEQFF. The CDR3 nucleotides are TGTGCCACTACTGCGAGGGGGAGTAATGAGCAGTTCTTC. The chain joins TRBV28 to TRBJ2-1; a possible D gene is TRBD1 (6 bases). V lost 10 bases and J lost 7, with 17 bases in between. Germline V gene sequence: CDR1 MDHEN, CDR2 SYDVKM. The CDR3 contains 13 residues.

The chain is built from TRBV25-1 and TRBJ1-1; tentatively, D is TRBD1 (6 bases). Trimming removed 4 bases from V and 7 bases from J, with 16 bases in between. Per the germline V gene, CDR1 is MGHDK and CDR2 is SYGVNS. The CDR3 spans 14 residues. The CDR3, as DNA: TGTGCCAGCAGTGCAACTTGGGGGCGCGGTGAAGCTTTCTTT. This codes for CASSATWGRGEAFF.

The chain combines TRBV9 with TRBJ1-5; TRBD1 might be the D (6 bases). V was trimmed by 3 bases and J by 4 bases, leaving 11 bases between them. Germline values: CDR1 SGDLS, CDR2 YYNGEE. The CDR3 extends over 14 amino acids. CDR3 sequence: CASSAGDKNQPQHF. CDR3 bases: TGTGCCAGCAGCGCAGGGGACAAGAATCAGCCCCAGCATTTT.

V is TRBV15 and J is TRBJ2-7; TRBD2 agrees at 13 bases. Trimming took 3 bases from V and 4 from J; bases not matched to a gene: 12. The germline V gene encodes CDR1 LNHNV and CDR2 YYDKDF (reference sequence). This CDR3 has 18 residues. Here the CDR3 reads CATSSHGAGLAGVYEQYF. In DNA form, the CDR3 reads TGTGCCACCAGCAGCCACGGGGCAGGACTAGCGGGAGTATACGAGCAGTACTTC.

A single count supports this clone. The chain has TRBV9 and TRBJ2-1; 9 nucleotides align to TRBD2. Germline CDR1 SGDLS, CDR2 YYNGEE. This CDR3 has 17 amino acids. Losses at the gene ends were 0 bases for V and 2 bases for J; bases not matched to a gene: 6. Here the CDR3 reads CASSVEPTSGPYNEQFF. The CDR3 DNA reads as TGTGCCAGCAGCGTAGAACCGACTAGCGGACCCTACAATGAGCAGTTCTTC.

The chain joins TRBV7-8 to TRBJ2-7; 14 nucleotides match TRBD2. CDR1 is SGHVS, CDR2 FQNEAQ, per germline. The trim removed 5 bases at V and 3 bases at J, leaving 18 bases unmatched. This CDR3 is 20 amino acids long. Written as DNA, the CDR3 is TGTGCCAGCAGCCCAGCTCGGGCTTTCTGGGGACTAGCGGGAGACTACGAGCAGTACTTC. It is translated as CASSPARAFWGLAGDYEQYF.

The V gene is TRBV7-2, the J gene TRBJ2-4, with TRBD2 matching over 7 bases. The V gene end was trimmed by 5 bases and the J gene end by 7 bases; junction bases not matched to a gene: 11. Germline V CDR1 and CDR2: SGHTA, FQGNSA. The CDR3 is 15 amino acids. This chain's CDR3 is CASSRTGAGGNIQYF. The DNA of the CDR3 is TGTGCCAGCAGCCGAACCGGGGCCGGGGGGAACATTCAGTACTTC.

The chain is built from TRBV5-1 and TRBJ2-5, with D possibly being TRBD1 (6 bases). CDR1 is SGHRS and CDR2 is YFSETQ in the germline V gene. V dropped 4 bases and J dropped 1 base, with 14 bases sitting between them. The CDR3 runs to 15 residues. CDR3 nucleotide sequence: TGCGCCAGCAGCCCCGACAGGCGCCTCCAAGAGACCCAGTACTTC. This gives the protein CASSPDRRLQETQYF.

The chain joins TRBV6-1 to TRBJ1-2; a possible D gene is TRBD1 (5 bases). Between the trimmed V and J ends, which lost 4 bases and 0 bases, there was a span of 18 bases. The CDR3 spans 17 residues. The V gene's germline CDR1 is MNHNS and CDR2 SASEGT. The CDR3 bases are TGTGCCAGCAGTGCGACAGCAATGAGCGCAGCTAACTATGGCTACACCTTC. Encoded protein: CASSATAMSAANYGYTF.

This clone was observed a handful of times. The rearrangement joins TRBV30 to TRBJ2-2; 9 nucleotides line up with TRBD2. The CDR3 has 13 amino acids. Germline CDR1 reads GTSNPN; CDR2 reads SVGIG (reference sequence). The trim removed 5 bases at V and 5 bases at J, leaving 3 bases unmatched. CDR3 region: CAWGTSPTGELFF. The CDR3 DNA reads as TGTGCCTGGGGGACTAGCCCGACCGGGGAGCTGTTTTTT. Full variable domain (remainder filled in from reference TRBV30 and TRBJ2-2): SQTIHQWPATLVQPVGSPLSLECTVEGTSNPNLYWYRQAAGRGLQLLFYSVGIGQISSEVPQNLSASRPQDRQFILSSKKLLLSDSGFYLCAWGTSPTGELFFGEGSRLTVL.

This sequence joins TRBV14 and TRBJ2-7; the match to TRBD1 covers 9 bases. CDR1 SGHDN and CDR2 FVKESK come from the germline V gene. Losses at the gene ends were 4 bases for V and 3 bases for J; bases not matched to a gene: 4. CDR3 length: 14 amino acids. The CDR3 DNA sequence: TGTGCCAGCAGCCTGGGACAGGGAAGCTACGAGCAGTACTTC. It specifies CASSLGQGSYEQYF.